The clone carrying this T cell receptor (beta chain) has at least ten counts. Its target is unknown. This record comes from a study of T-cell memory formation after mild COVID-19. Overall study results and limits: A second wave expanding day 15 to 37 was CD4+-biased; contracting clones were balanced. Largely, contracting CD4+ clones fell within CM and EM, and contracting CD8+ clones within EMRA. Pre-infection memory held some responding clones, suggesting pre-existing cross-reactive T cells responded.

TCR alpha and TCR beta cDNA libraries with sample barcodes and UMIs came from 5'RACE using constant-segment primers. MiXCR, run by TCRdb on the 5' RACE reads, gives a single entry per CDR3 protein. The table records over 500,000 distinct CDR3 sequences, 17% of them present only once. V was clipped by 5 bases and J by 7 bases, with 12 bases between them. Germline CDR1 SEHNR, CDR2 FQNEAQ (reference sequence). The CDR3 runs 12 residues. Specimen: PBMCs or a T cell subset sorted from them (not recorded which). This receptor was taken from an adult woman who had mild COVID-19 (a few samples of this study predate the infection). Cell type and time point are not known. The chain links TRBV7-9 to TRBJ2-7; D is possibly TRBD1 or TRBD2 (5 bases each). The CDR3 region is CASSPGGREQYF. In nucleotides, the CDR3 is TGTGCCAGCAGCCCTGGGGGAAGAGAGCAGTACTTC. The full variable domain, its missing parts supplied by reference TRBV7-9 and TRBJ2-7, is DTGVSQNPRHKITKRGQNVTFRCDPISEHNRLYWYRQTLGQGPEFLTYFQNEAQLEKSRLLSDRFSAERPKGSFSTLEIQRTEQGDSAMYLCASSPGGREQYFGPGTRLTVT.